This T cell receptor (beta chain) was profiled in a study of blood T cell repertoires in COVID-19. Study summary: Researchers got acute and convalescent COVID-19 samples from the United States, Italy and Spain.

The CDR3 spans 14 residues. Trimming stripped 0 bases from V and 5 bases from J, with 7 bases between. The V gene's germline CDR1 is LGHDT and CDR2 YNNKEL (reference sequence). This clone was picked up a small number of times. In the study's own analysis: The authors estimated nucleated cell counts from reference gene primer amplification. Using immunoSEQ multiplex PCR, the repertoire was profiled, and TCRdb retains in-frame clones only, with some absent. D and trimming were read from the DNA, whereas the V and J calls and clone size are those reported in that table. The sample lists around 140,000 clones; 65% to 85% were seen once.

The sequence came from a woman aged 55 to 70 with acute or convalescent COVID-19. The sample comprised peripheral blood. V and J are TRBV3-1 (or the pseudogene TRBV3-2) and TRBJ1-4; perhaps TRBD1 as D (6 bases). DNA of the CDR3: TGTGCCAGCAGCCAAGACAGGGGAAATGAAAAACTGTTTTTT. This codes for CASSQDRGNEKLFF.